Below are 25 T cell receptor beta chains sequenced from a single sample in a study of OX40 agonist ivuxolimab in advanced cancers. TCRdb's table, derived via immunoSEQ multiplex PCR, lists solely in-frame clones and lacks some. The table includes more than 60,000 clones, roughly 81% detected once. The sample consisted of CD4+ or CD8+ T cells sorted from blood, taken in a trial of the OX40 agonist ivuxolimab. Every receptor here comes from an adult with an advanced solid tumor such as melanoma, head and neck, liver or kidney cancer.

The chain uses TRBV7-9 and TRBJ1-5; a weak D match, TRBD1 (6 bases). The length of the CDR3 is 17 residues. Germline V gene sequence: CDR1 SEHNR, CDR2 FQNEAQ (reference sequence). The V and J ends lost 4 bases and 2 bases respectively, with 18 bases between them. CDR3 DNA: TGTGCCAGCAGCTATACCGTTGGACAGACTGGCAATCAGCCCCAGCATTTT. Translating gives CASSYTVGQTGNQPQHF.

The chain couples TRBV19 to TRBJ1-4; 8 positions agree with TRBD1. The CDR3 is made up of 14 amino acids. The V gene's germline CDR1 is LNHDA and CDR2 SQIVND (reference sequence). Trimming cost V 9 bases and J 8 bases; bases outside gene matches: 11. DNA of the CDR3: TGTGCCAGCAACAACCGGGACAGGCGAGAAAAACTGTTTTTT. It specifies CASNNRDRREKLFF.

The V gene is TRBV6-5, the J gene TRBJ2-7, with a weak D call TRBD1 (6 bases). The CDR3 consists of 12 residues. V shed 6 bases and J shed 5 bases, with 11 bases lying between them. Germline V gene data show CDR1 as MNHEY and CDR2 as SVGAGI. CDR3: CASSDDRNEQYF. The CDR3, as DNA: TGTGCCAGCAGCGACGACAGGAACGAGCAGTACTTC.

The chain employs TRBV5-1 and TRBJ2-5; 7 nucleotides line up with TRBD1. Germline trimming cut 3 bases from V and 5 bases from J; bases unmatched to any gene: 7. From germline, CDR1 is SGHRS and CDR2 YFSETQ. The CDR3 runs to 14 residues. As DNA, the CDR3 is TGCGCCAGCAGCTCCGGACAGGTTCAGGAGACCCAGTACTTC. Translating it yields CASSSGQVQETQYF.

The chain couples TRBV28 to TRBJ1-1, with TRBD1 matching over 11 bases. The CDR3 is made up of 15 amino acids. In germline, CDR1 is MDHEN, CDR2 SYDVKM. J was trimmed by 5 bases and V by 6 bases; bases with no gene match: 8. The CDR3 region has the DNA TGTGCCAGCAGCGCCGGACAGGGGGCATGGACTGAAGCTTTCTTT. Amino acid sequence: CASSAGQGAWTEAFF.

The chain employs TRBV19 and TRBJ1-6; TRBD1 aligns across 9 bases. V lost 8 bases, J lost 0 bases, and 14 bases stayed unmatched. The CDR3 is 19 residues long. Germline-derived CDR1 and CDR2 are LNHDA and SQIVND (reference sequence). The CDR3 here is CASQKTGGYSLSYNSPLHF. CDR3 nucleotides: TGTGCCAGTCAAAAAACAGGGGGCTATAGCCTCTCCTATAATTCACCCCTCCACTTT.

This sequence joins TRBV21-1 and TRBJ2-5; TRBD1 is taken as the D call from the table, unchecked against the DNA. TRBV21-1 is noted as a pseudogene. The CDR3 loop spans 20 amino acids. CDR3 nucleotides: TGTGCCAGCAGCCTTCGTCGGGACAGGGGAAGGGTCAGTAAACAAGAGACCCAGTACTTC. Its translation: CASSLRRDRGRVSKQETQYF.

J is TRBJ2-3 and V is TRBV5-1; 9 bases map to TRBD1. In germline, CDR1 is SGHRS, CDR2 YFSETQ. The ends lost 1 base at V and 3 bases at J; junction bases unmatched: 6. The CDR3 loop spans 16 amino acids. CDR3 DNA: TGCGCCAGCAGCTTGTCCGGGACAGGGAGGACAGATACGCAGTATTTT. This translates into CASSLSGTGRTDTQYF.

This clone turned up a few times. The V and J genes are TRBV7-8 and TRBJ2-7; maybe TRBD1 (5 bases). The length of the CDR3 is 15 residues. V lost 3 bases to trimming and J lost 5 bases, with 17 bases between them. Germline CDR1 SGHVS, CDR2 FQNEAQ. The CDR3 sequence: CASSFLNRIGDEQYF. Written as DNA, the CDR3 is TGTGCCAGCAGCTTTTTGAACAGGATAGGCGACGAGCAGTACTTC.

The V and J genes are TRBV19 and TRBJ2-1, with TRBD2 identical over 10 bases. Germline CDR1 LNHDA, CDR2 SQIVND (reference sequence). This CDR3 has 15 residues. The V segment lost 5 bases and the J segment 4 bases; nucleotides outside the gene matches: 5. The CDR3 DNA follows: TGTGCCAGTAGTGAGGGGACTAGCGCTTACAATGAGCAGTTCTTC. Protein sequence: CASSEGTSAYNEQFF. Full variable domain (missing parts from reference TRBV19 and TRBJ2-1): DGGITQSPKYLFRKEGQNVTLSCEQNLNHDAMYWYRQDPGQGLRLIYYSQIVNDFQKGDIAEGYSVSREKKESFPLTVTSAQKNPTAFYLCASSEGTSAYNEQFFGPGTRLTVL.

This rearrangement joins TRBV14 to TRBJ2-7; 12 nucleotides align to TRBD2. Germline CDR1 and CDR2: SGHDN and FVKESK. Trimming cost V 3 bases and J 3 bases; bases outside gene matches: 6. The CDR3 contains 16 residues. The CDR3, as DNA: TGTGCCAGCAGCCATGGGGGACTAGCGGGCTACTACGAGCAGTACTTC. As protein: CASSHGGLAGYYEQYF.

This chain connects TRBV30 to TRBJ1-4, with D uncertain. This CDR3 region has 13 residues. Germline CDR1 and CDR2: GTSNPN and SVGIG (reference sequence). V was shortened by 4 bases and J by 4 bases, with 10 bases between the two germline ends. The CDR3 region is CAWNKDLNEKLFF. In DNA, the CDR3 is TGTGCCTGGAACAAGGATCTTAATGAAAAACTGTTTTTT.

The chain carries TRBV25-1 and TRBJ2-7; no firm D call. The CDR3 is made up of 10 amino acids. V shed 6 bases and J shed 8 bases, with 8 bases lying between them. Germline V lookup: CDR1 MGHDK, CDR2 SYGVNS. CDR3 sequence (DNA): TGTGCCAGCAGGTCTATACAGCAGTACTTC. Translated: CASRSIQQYF.

This clone was detected once. The J gene is TRBJ1-5, the V gene TRBV25-1; a possible D gene is TRBD1 (5 bases). V dropped 1 base and J dropped 0 bases, with 13 bases sitting between them. Per the germline V gene, CDR1 is MGHDK and CDR2 is SYGVNS. There are 17 residues in the CDR3. The CDR3 here is CASSECRDLNSNQPQHF. DNA of the CDR3: TGTGCCAGCAGTGAATGCAGGGACCTAAATAGCAATCAGCCCCAGCATTTT.

CDR3 sequence (DNA): TGTGCCAGTAGTACAAAGACCAATCAGCCCCAGCATTTT. It is translated as CASSTKTNQPQHF. The chain couples TRBV19 to TRBJ1-5; D is undetermined. Germline CDR1 LNHDA, CDR2 SQIVND (reference sequence). The CDR3 loop spans 13 amino acids. V gave up 4 bases and J gave up 3 bases, with 7 bases separating them.

V usage is TRBV6-6 and J usage is TRBJ2-1; D unclear. The CDR3 is 16 amino acids. V lost 6 bases and J 5 bases, leaving 20 bases between the germline ends. Germline V gene data show CDR1 as MNHNY and CDR2 as SVGAGI (reference sequence). For the CDR3, the DNA is TGTGCCAGCAGCCTACCCCCTAGAATCGGTAACAATGAGCAGTTCTTC. Its protein product is CASSLPPRIGNNEQFF.

DNA for the CDR3: TGTGCCTGGCGCATAGCTGCCTACAATGAGCAGTTCTTC. This sequence encodes CAWRIAAYNEQFF. This rearrangement joins TRBV30 to TRBJ2-1; the D is unclear. Trimming took 5 bases from V and 2 from J, leaving 10 bases between them. Germline V CDR1 and CDR2: GTSNPN, SVGIG (reference sequence). The CDR3 is 13 residues long. Together with reference TRBV30 and TRBJ2-1, the CDR3 gives the full variable domain: SQTIHQWPATLVQPVGSPLSLECTVEGTSNPNLYWYRQAAGRGLQLLFYSVGIGQISSEVPQNLSASRPQDRQFILSSKKLLLSDSGFYLCAWRIAAYNEQFFGPGTRLTVL.

This sequence joins TRBV6-6 and TRBJ1-2; tentatively, D is TRBD1 (5 bases). The CDR3 has 13 residues. Trimming shortened V by 5 bases and J by 6 bases, and 13 bases separated the two germline ends. Germline lookup yields CDR1 MNHNY and CDR2 SVGAGI (reference sequence). Here the CDR3 DNA reads TGTGCCAGCAGTCAAGGGACCACCCATGGCTACACCTTC. This gives the protein CASSQGTTHGYTF.

The gene calls are TRBV6-5 and TRBJ2-7, with D unclear. Trimming took 2 bases from V and 2 from J, leaving 13 bases between them. The V gene's germline CDR1 is MNHEY and CDR2 SVGAGI. This CDR3 spans 15 amino acids. This CDR3 is CASSYQETGAYEQYF. In DNA form, the CDR3 reads TGTGCCAGCAGTTACCAGGAAACGGGCGCCTACGAGCAGTACTTC.

The rearrangement uses TRBV5-1 and TRBJ2-3, with D possibly being TRBD1 (7 bases). The V end lost 4 bases, the J end lost 2 bases, and 11 bases lay between the germline ends. The CDR3 length is 14 residues. Germline V lookup: CDR1 SGHRS, CDR2 YFSETQ. The CDR3 coding sequence is TGCGCCAGCAGCGCGGGACAGTACACAGATACGCAGTATTTT. Its protein is CASSAGQYTDTQYF.

The chain has TRBV11-2 and TRBJ1-2, with unresolved D. Trimming removed 8 bases from V and 4 bases from J, with 14 bases in between. The CDR3 sequence is 13 residues long. Germline V gene sequence: CDR1 SGHAT, CDR2 FQNNGV. CDR3 DNA: TGTGCCAGCGCACTAGGAGAGGGCTATGGCTACACCTTC. Protein sequence: CASALGEGYGYTF.

The chain uses TRBV2 and TRBJ2-7; 9 nucleotides line up with TRBD1. Germline values: CDR1 SNHLY, CDR2 FYNNEI. Trimming took 4 bases from V and 5 from J; bases not matched to a gene: 6. The CDR3 is made up of 14 amino acids. CDR3 in amino acids: CASSGAGTGHEQYF. As DNA, the CDR3 is TGTGCCAGCAGTGGAGCCGGGACAGGGCACGAGCAGTACTTC.

The CDR3 sequence is CASSYWLAGPTDTQYF. CDR3 DNA sequence: TGTGCCAGCAGTTACTGGCTAGCGGGGCCCACAGATACGCAGTATTTT. The V and J genes are TRBV6-5 and TRBJ2-3; 9 positions agree with TRBD2. J was trimmed by 2 bases and V by 1 base; bases with no gene match: 4. The length of the CDR3 is 16 residues. Germline V CDR1 and CDR2: MNHEY, SVGAGI.

The J gene is TRBJ1-2, the V gene TRBV7-2; D unresolved. CDR1 is SGHTA, CDR2 FQGNSA, per germline. The V end lost 0 bases, the J end lost 2 bases, and 4 bases lay between the germline ends. CDR3 length equals 13 residues. CDR3 in DNA: TGTGCCAGCAGCTTAGCGCAGAACTATGGCTACACCTTC. Translated: CASSLAQNYGYTF.

The chain joins TRBV30 to TRBJ2-5, with 9 bases that match TRBD2. Germline CDR1 is GTSNPN and CDR2 is SVGIG (reference sequence). The CDR3 is made up of 16 amino acids. CDR3 loop: CASDHGAGGIGETQYF. The CDR3 DNA reads TGTGCATCGGACCACGGGGCGGGAGGGATTGGCGAGACCCAGTACTTC.